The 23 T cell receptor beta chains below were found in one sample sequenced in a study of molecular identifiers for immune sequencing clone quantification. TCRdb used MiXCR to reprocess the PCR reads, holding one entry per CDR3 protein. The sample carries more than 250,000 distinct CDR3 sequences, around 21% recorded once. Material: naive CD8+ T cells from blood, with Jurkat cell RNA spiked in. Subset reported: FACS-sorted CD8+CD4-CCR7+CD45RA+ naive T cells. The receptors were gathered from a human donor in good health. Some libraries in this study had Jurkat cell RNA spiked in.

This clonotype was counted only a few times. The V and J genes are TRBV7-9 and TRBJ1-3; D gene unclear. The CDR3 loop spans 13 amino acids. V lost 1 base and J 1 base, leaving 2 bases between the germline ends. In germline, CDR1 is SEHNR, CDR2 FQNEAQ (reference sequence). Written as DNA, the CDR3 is TGTGCCAGCAGCTTAGTGTCTGGAAACACCATATATTTT. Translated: CASSLVSGNTIYF.

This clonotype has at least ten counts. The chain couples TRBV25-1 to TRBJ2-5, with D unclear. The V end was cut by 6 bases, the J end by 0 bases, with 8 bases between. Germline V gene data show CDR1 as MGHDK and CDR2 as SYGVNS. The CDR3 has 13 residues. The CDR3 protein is CASSADYQETQYF. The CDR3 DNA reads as TGTGCCAGCAGCGCGGATTACCAAGAGACCCAGTACTTC.

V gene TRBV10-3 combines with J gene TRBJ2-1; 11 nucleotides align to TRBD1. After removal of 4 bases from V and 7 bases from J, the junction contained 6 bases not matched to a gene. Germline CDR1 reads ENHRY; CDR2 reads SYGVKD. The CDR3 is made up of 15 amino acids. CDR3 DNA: TGTGCCATCAGTGGAGCCGGGACAGGGGGGAATGAGCAGTTCTTC. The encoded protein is CAISGAGTGGNEQFF.

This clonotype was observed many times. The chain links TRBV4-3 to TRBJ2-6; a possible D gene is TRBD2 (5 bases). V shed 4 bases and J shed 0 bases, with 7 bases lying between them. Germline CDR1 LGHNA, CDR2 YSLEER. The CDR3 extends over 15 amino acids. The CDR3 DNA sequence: TGCGCCAGCAGCCCCGGGATCTCTGGGGCCAACGTCCTGACTTTC. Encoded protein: CASSPGISGANVLTF.

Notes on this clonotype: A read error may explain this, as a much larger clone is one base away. CDR3 protein: CASGLTGTKYEQYF. CDR3 sequence (DNA): TGTGCCAGCGGTTTAACGGGGACCAAGTACGAGCAGTACTTC. The chain recombines TRBV12-3 or TRBV12-4 with TRBJ2-7, with D perhaps being TRBD1 or TRBD2 (5 bases each). The CDR3 is 14 amino acids.

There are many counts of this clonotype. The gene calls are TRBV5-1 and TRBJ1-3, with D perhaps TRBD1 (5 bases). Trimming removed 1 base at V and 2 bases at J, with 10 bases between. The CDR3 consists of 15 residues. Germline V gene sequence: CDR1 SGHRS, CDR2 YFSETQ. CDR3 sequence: CASSLTREAGNTIYF. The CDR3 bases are TGCGCCAGCAGCTTGACCAGGGAAGCTGGAAACACCATATATTTT.

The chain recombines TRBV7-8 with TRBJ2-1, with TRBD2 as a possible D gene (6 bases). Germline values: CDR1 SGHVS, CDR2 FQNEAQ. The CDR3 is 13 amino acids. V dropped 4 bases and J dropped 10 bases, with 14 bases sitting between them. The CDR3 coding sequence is TGTGCCAGCAGCTGGAGACTAGGAAGCGAGCAGTTCTTC. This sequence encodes CASSWRLGSEQFF.

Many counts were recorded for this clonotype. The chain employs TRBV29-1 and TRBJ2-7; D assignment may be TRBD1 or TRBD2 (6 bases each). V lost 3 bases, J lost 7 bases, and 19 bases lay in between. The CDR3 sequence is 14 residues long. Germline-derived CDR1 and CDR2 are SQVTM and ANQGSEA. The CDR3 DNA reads TGCAGCGTTGAGGGGGGCCTGGCTACTCCGGAGCAGTACTTC. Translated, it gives CSVEGGLATPEQYF.

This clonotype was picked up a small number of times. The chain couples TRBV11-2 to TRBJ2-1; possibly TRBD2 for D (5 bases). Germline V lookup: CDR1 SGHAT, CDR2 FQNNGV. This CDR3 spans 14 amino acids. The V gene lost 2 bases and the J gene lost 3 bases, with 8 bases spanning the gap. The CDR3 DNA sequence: TGTGCCAGCAGCTTAACGACTAACTACAATGAGCAGTTCTTC. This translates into CASSLTTNYNEQFF.

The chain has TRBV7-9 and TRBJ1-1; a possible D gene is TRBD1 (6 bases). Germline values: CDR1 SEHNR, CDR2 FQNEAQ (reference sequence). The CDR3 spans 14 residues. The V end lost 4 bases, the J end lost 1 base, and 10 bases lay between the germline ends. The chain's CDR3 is CASSSGTQNTEAFF. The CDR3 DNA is TGTGCCAGCAGCTCTGGGACACAGAACACTGAAGCTTTCTTT.

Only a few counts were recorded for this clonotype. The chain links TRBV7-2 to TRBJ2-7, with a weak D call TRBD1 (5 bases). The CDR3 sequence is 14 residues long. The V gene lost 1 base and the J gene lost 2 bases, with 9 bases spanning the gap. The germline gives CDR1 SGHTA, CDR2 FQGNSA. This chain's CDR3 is CASSLVEDTYEQYF. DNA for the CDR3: TGTGCCAGCAGCTTAGTTGAGGACACCTACGAGCAGTACTTC.

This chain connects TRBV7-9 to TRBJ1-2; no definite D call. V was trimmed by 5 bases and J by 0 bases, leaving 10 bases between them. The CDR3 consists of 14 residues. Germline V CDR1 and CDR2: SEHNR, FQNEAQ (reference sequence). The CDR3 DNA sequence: TGTGCCAGCAGCGATGTTGCAGCTAACTATGGCTACACCTTC. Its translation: CASSDVAANYGYTF.

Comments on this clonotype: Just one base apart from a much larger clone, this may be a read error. CDR3 amino acids: CAWSVGAFDTICF. In DNA, the CDR3 is TGTGCCTGGAGTGTAGGGGCTTTTGACACCATATGTTTT. The V call is TRBV30, the J call TRBJ1-3; D perhaps matches TRBD1 (5 bases). Germline-derived CDR1 and CDR2 are GTSNPN and SVGIG (reference sequence). This CDR3 comprises 13 residues.

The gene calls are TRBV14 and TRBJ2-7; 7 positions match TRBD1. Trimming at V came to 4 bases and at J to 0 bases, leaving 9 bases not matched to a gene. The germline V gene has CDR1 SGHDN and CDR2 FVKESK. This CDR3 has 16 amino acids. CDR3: CASSPTGTEPSYEQYF. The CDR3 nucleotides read TGTGCCAGCAGCCCTACCGGGACAGAACCCTCCTACGAGCAGTACTTC.

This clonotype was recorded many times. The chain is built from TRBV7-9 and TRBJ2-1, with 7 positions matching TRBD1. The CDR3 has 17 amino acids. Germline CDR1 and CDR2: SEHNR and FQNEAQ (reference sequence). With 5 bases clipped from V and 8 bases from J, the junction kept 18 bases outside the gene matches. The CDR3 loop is CASSRRLAGGIGYEQFF. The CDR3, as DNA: TGTGCCAGCAGCAGGCGACTGGCAGGGGGTATCGGGTATGAGCAGTTCTTC.

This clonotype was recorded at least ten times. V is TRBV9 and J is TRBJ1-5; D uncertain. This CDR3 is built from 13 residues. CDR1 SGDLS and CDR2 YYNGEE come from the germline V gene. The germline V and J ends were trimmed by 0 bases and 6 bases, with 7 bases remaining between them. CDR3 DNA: TGTGCCAGCAGCGTAGGTGGGGTTCAGCCCCAGCATTTT. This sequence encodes CASSVGGVQPQHF.

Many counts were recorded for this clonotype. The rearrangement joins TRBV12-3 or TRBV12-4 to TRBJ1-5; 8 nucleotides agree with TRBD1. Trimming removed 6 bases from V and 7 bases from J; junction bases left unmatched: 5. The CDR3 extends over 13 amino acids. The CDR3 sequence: CASRAQGDQPQHF. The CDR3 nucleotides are TGTGCCAGCAGGGCACAGGGGGACCAGCCCCAGCATTTT.

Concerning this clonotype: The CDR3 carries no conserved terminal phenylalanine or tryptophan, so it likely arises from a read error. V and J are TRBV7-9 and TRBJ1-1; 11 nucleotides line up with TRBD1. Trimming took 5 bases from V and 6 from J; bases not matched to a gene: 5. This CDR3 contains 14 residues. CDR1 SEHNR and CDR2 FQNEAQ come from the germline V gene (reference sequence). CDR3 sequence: CASSRDRGIAEAFL. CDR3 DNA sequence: TGTGCCAGCAGCCGGGACAGGGGGATCGCTGAAGCTTTCTTA.

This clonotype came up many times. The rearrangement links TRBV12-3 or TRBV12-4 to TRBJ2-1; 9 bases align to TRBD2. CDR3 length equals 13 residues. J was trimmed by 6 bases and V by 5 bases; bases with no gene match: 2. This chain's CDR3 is CASSRGLANEQFF. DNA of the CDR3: TGTGCCAGCAGTAGGGGACTAGCCAATGAGCAGTTCTTC.

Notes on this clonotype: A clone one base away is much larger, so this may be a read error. The CDR3 reads CASSYPGTGYERYF. The CDR3 DNA follows: TGTGCCAGCAGTTACCCCGGGACAGGCTACGAGCGGTACTTC. The chain combines TRBV6-2 or TRBV6-3 with TRBJ2-7, with 8 positions matching TRBD1. Germline values: CDR1 MNHEY, CDR2 SVGEGT. This CDR3 is built from 14 residues.

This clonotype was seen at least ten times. In DNA form, the CDR3 reads TGCAGTGCTAGAGATGTTAGCGGGCGAGGGACAGATACGCAGTATTTT. Its protein is CSARDVSGRGTDTQYF. This rearrangement joins TRBV20-1 to TRBJ2-3; TRBD2 matches 7 bases. Losses at the gene ends were 0 bases for V and 3 bases for J; bases not matched to a gene: 9. Germline CDR1 reads DFQATT; CDR2 reads SNEGSKA (reference sequence). This CDR3 comprises 16 residues.

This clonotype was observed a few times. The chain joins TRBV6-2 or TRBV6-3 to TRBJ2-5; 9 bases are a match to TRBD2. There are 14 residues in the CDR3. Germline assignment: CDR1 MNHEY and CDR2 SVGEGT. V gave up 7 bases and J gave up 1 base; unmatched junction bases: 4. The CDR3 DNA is TGTGCCAGCAACCTTAGCGGGAGCCAAGAGACCCAGTACTTC. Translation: CASNLSGSQETQYF.

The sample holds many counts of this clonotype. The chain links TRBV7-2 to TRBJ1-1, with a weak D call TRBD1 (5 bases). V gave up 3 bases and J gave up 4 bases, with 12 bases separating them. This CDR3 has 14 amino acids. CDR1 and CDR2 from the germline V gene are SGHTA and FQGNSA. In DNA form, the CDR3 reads TGTGCCAGCAGCTTCGGGGCGAGTGGCACTGAAGCTTTCTTT. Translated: CASSFGASGTEAFF.